This T cell receptor beta chain was captured by sequencing in a study of blood T cell repertoires in COVID-19. Study as a whole: From the United States, Italy and Spain came samples of acute and convalescent COVID-19.

The germline V gene has CDR1 MNHNS and CDR2 SASEGT. The CDR3 covers 16 residues. V trimming: 3 bases; J trimming: 6 bases; junction bases outside the gene matches: 9. Sequencing was performed with immunoSEQ multiplex PCR; in TCRdb, only in-frame clones are kept and a portion is missing. Counted here are 130,000 or so clones, almost 70% occurring once; the ten biggest clones make up around 2%. The receptor was derived from a woman aged 65 to 85 with acute or convalescent COVID-19. Material: peripheral blood. The chain uses TRBV6-1 and TRBJ2-3, with 10 bases fitting TRBD2. For the CDR3, the DNA is TGTGCCAGCAGTGACCAGCGGGGGGGCGCTTCGGATACGCAGTATTTT. Amino acids: CASSDQRGGASDTQYF.